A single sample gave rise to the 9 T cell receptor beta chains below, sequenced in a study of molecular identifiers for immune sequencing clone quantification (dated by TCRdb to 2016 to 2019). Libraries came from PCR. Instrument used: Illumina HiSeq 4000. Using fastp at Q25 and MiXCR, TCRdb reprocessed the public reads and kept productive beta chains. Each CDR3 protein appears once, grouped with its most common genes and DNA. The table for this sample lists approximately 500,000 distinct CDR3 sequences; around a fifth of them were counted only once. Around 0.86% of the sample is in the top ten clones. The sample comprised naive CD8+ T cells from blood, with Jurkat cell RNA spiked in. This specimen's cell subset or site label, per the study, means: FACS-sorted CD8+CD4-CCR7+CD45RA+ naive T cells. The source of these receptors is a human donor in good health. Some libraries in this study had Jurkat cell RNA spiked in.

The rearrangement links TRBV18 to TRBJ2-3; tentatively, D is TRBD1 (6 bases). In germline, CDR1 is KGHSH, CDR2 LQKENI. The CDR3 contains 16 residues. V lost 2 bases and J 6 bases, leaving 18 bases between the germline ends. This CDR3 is CASSPDLLGAYDTQYF. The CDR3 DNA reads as TGTGCCAGCTCACCAGATTTATTGGGGGCGTACGATACGCAGTATTTT.

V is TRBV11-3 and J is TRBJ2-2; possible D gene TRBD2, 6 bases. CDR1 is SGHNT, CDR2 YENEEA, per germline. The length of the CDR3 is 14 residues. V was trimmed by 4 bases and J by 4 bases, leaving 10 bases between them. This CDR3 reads CASSSWGLTGELFF. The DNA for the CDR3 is TGTGCCAGCAGCTCCTGGGGACTCACCGGGGAGCTGTTTTTT.

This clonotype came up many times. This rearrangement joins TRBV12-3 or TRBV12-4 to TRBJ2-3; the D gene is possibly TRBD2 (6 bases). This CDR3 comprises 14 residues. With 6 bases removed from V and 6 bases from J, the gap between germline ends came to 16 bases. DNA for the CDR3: TGTGCCAGCAGCTCTGGACCGGGGGTGGATACGCAGTATTTT. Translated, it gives CASSSGPGVDTQYF.

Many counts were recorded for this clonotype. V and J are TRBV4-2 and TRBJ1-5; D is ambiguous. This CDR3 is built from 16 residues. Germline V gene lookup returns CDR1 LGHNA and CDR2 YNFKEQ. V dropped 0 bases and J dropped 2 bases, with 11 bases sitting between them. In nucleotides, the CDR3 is TGTGCCAGCAGCCAAGAATTGTCGGCAGGCAATCAGCCCCAGCATTTT. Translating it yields CASSQELSAGNQPQHF.

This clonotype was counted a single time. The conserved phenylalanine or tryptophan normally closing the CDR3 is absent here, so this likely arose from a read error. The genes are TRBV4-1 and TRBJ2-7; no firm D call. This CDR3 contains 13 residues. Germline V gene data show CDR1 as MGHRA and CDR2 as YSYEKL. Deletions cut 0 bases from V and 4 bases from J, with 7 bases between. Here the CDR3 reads CASSQDTSYEQYL. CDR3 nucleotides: TGCGCCAGCAGCCAAGATACGTCGTACGAGCAGTACCTC.

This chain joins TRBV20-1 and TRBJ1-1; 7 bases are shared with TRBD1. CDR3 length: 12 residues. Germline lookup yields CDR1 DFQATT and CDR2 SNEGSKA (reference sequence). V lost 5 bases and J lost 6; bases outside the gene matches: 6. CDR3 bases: TGCAGTGCTCGACAGGGTTTTGCTGAAGCTTTCTTT. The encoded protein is CSARQGFAEAFF.

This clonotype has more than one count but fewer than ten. The CDR3 sequence is CSAAQIRDLENIQYF. Here the CDR3 DNA reads TGCAGTGCTGCGCAGATCAGGGACCTGGAAAACATTCAGTACTTC. The genes are TRBV20-1 and TRBJ2-4, with D possibly called TRBD1 or TRBD2 (5 bases each). Germline V CDR1 and CDR2: DFQATT, SNEGSKA (reference sequence). The CDR3 totals 15 residues. The V gene lost 5 bases and the J gene lost 5 bases, with 19 bases spanning the gap.

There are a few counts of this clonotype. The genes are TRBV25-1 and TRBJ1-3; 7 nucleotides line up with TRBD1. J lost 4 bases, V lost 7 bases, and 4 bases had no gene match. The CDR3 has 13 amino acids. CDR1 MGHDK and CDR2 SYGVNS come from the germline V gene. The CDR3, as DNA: TGTGCCAGCAAACCGGGACAGGGAAACACCATATATTTT. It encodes CASKPGQGNTIYF.

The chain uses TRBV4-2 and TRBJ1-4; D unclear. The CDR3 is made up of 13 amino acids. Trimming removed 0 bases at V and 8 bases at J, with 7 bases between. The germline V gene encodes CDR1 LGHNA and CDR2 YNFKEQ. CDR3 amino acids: CASSQELNEKLFF. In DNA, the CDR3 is TGTGCCAGCAGCCAAGAATTAAACGAAAAACTGTTTTTT.